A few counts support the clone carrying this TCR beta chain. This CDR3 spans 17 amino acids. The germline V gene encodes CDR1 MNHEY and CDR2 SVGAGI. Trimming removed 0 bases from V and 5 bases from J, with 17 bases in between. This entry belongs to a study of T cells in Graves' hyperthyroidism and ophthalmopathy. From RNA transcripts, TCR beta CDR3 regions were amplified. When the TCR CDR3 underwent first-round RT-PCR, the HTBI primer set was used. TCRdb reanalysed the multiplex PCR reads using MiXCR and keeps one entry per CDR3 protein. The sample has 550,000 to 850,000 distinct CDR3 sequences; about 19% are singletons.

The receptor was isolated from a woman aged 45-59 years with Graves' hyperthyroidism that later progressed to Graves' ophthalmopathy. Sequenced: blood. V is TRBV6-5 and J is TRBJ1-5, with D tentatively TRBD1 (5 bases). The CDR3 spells CASSYSHGQGFDQPQHF. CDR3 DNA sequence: TGTGCCAGCAGTTACTCGCACGGGCAGGGTTTTGATCAGCCCCAGCATTTT.